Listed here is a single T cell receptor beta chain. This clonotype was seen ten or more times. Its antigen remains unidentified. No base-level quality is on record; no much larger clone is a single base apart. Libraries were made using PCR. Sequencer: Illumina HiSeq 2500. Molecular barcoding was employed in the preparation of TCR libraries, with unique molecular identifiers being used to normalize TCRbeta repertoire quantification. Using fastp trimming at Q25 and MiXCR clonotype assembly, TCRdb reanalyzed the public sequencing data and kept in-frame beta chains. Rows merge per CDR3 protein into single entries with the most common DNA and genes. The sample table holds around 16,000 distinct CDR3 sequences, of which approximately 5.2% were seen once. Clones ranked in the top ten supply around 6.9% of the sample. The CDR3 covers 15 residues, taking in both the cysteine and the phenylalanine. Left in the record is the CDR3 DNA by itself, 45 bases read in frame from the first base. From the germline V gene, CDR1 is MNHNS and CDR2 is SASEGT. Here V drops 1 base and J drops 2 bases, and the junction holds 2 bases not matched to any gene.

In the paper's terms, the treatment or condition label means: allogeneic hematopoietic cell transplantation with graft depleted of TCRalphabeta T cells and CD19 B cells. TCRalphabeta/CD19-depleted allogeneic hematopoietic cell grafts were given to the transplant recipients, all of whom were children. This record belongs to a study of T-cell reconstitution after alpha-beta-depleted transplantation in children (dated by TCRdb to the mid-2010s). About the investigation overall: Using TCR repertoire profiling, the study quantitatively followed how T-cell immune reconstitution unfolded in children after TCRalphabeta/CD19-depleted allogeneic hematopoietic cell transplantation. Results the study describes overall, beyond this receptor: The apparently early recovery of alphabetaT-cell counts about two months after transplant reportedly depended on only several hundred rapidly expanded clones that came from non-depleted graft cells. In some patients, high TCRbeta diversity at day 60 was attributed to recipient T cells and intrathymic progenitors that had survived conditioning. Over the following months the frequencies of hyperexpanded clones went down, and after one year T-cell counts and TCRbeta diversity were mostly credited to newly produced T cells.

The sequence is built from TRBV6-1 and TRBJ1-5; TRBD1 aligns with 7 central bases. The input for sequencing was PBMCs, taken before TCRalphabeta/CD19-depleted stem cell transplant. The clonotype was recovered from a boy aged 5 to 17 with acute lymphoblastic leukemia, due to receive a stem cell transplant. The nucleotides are TGTGCCAGCAGTGAAGGGACAGGCGGCAATCAGCCCCAGCATTTT. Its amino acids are CASSEGTGGNQPQHF.